A single sample is the source of the 22 T cell receptor beta chains below, sequenced in a study of T cells in Graves' hyperthyroidism and ophthalmopathy. Amplified regions were TCR beta CDR3 sequences from RNA transcripts. A first-round RT-PCR of the TCR CDR3 used the HTBI primer set. TCRdb re-analysed the multiplex PCR reads in MiXCR, keeping a single row per CDR3 protein. The data contain nearly 600,000 distinct CDR3 sequences, about 15% of them singletons. Sequences were obtained from blood. These receptors originate from a woman aged 25 to 39 with Graves' hyperthyroidism that later progressed to Graves' ophthalmopathy.

This clonotype appeared many times. The chain uses TRBV20-1 and TRBJ1-1; D perhaps matches TRBD1 (5 bases). The CDR3 totals 14 residues. Between the trimmed V and J ends, which lost 6 bases and 7 bases, there was a span of 21 bases. Germline-derived CDR1 and CDR2 are DFQATT and SNEGSKA (reference sequence). For the CDR3, the DNA is TGCAGTGCCGCGCTAGGTGAAGGGGCGCGTGAAGCTTTCTTT. Translated, it gives CSAALGEGAREAFF.

This clonotype appeared a few times. The chain recombines TRBV6-2 or TRBV6-3 with TRBJ1-5; possibly TRBD1 for D (6 bases). V was pared by 7 bases and J by 4 bases, with 11 bases between. The CDR3 runs to 13 residues. Germline V CDR1 and CDR2: MNHEY, SVGEGT. This CDR3 reads CASKGDTNQPQHF. CDR3 coding DNA: TGTGCCAGCAAGGGGGACACAAATCAGCCCCAGCATTTT.

This clonotype was seen a few times. This rearrangement joins TRBV10-3 to TRBJ2-2; D gene uncertain. Germline V lookup: CDR1 ENHRY, CDR2 SYGVKD. Deletions cut 2 bases from V and 1 base from J, with 2 bases between. The CDR3 length is 13 residues. The chain's CDR3 is CAISEGNTGELFF. DNA for the CDR3: TGTGCCATCAGTGAGGGGAACACCGGGGAGCTGTTTTTT.

Many counts were recorded for this clonotype. This rearrangement joins TRBV6-2 or TRBV6-3 to TRBJ1-6; 7 nucleotides match TRBD1. The V segment lost 7 bases and the J segment 6 bases; nucleotides outside the gene matches: 12. CDR1 is MNHEY, CDR2 SVGEGT, per germline. There are 16 residues in the CDR3. The CDR3 loop is CASTQPAGQFNSPLHF. CDR3 sequence (DNA): TGTGCCAGCACTCAACCGGCGGGACAGTTTAATTCACCCCTCCACTTT.

As regards this clonotype: This may come from a read error, since a much larger clone is one base off. The CDR3 does not end in the conserved phenylalanine or tryptophan, so this is likely a read error. V and J are TRBV10-3 and TRBJ2-7, with D hard to call. V was clipped by 2 bases and J by 7 bases, with 15 bases between them. This CDR3 is 14 amino acids long. Germline V gene sequence: CDR1 ENHRY, CDR2 SYGVKD. CDR3 loop: CAISEPESRSEQYC. In DNA form, the CDR3 reads TGTGCCATCAGTGAGCCGGAATCGAGATCGGAGCAGTACTGC.

The V gene is TRBV29-1, the J gene TRBJ2-7; D gene ambiguous. Germline assignment: CDR1 SQVTM and CDR2 ANQGSEA. The CDR3 is made up of 12 amino acids. V was clipped by 4 bases and J by 7 bases, with 14 bases between them. CDR3 coding DNA: TGCAGCGTTGTGAATCACCAGCAAGAGCAGTACTTC. As protein: CSVVNHQQEQYF.

The V call is TRBV4-1, the J call TRBJ1-2; D call uncertain. V was shortened by 6 bases and J by 7 bases, with 18 bases between the two germline ends. CDR1 is MGHRA, CDR2 YSYEKL, per germline. This CDR3 is built from 14 residues. The CDR3 bases are TGCGCCAGCAGACGACCCGGTGAGGGTGGTGGCTACACCTTC. This codes for CASRRPGEGGGYTF.

As regards this clonotype: Being one base from a much bigger clone, this may be a read error. This rearrangement joins TRBV24-1 to TRBJ2-1, with TRBD1 matching 8 bases. CDR1 and CDR2 from the germline V gene are KGHDR and SFDVKD. The length of the CDR3 is 17 residues. The CDR3 sequence: CATGDWTGISSYNEQFF. DNA for the CDR3: TGTGCCACCGGTGATTGGACAGGGATAAGCTCCTACAATGAGCAGTTCTTC.

In this sample, this clonotype turned up many times. The V call is TRBV4-1, the J call TRBJ1-5, with unresolved D. The germline V gene encodes CDR1 MGHRA and CDR2 YSYEKL. Trimming shortened V by 0 bases and J by 5 bases, and 5 bases separated the two germline ends. The CDR3 runs 13 residues. CDR3 sequence (DNA): TGCGCCAGCAGCCAAGAGTACGATCAGCCCCAGCATTTT. It translates to CASSQEYDQPQHF.

This clonotype was recorded at least ten times. V is TRBV30 and J is TRBJ1-5; 9 bases line up with TRBD1. Looked up from germline, CDR1 is GTSNPN and CDR2 is SVGIG (reference sequence). This CDR3 contains 13 residues. V lost 7 bases, J lost 3 bases, and 4 bases stayed unmatched. DNA of the CDR3: TGTGCCTTGGGACAGGGCCTCAATCAGCCCCAGCATTTT. It specifies CALGQGLNQPQHF.

This clonotype was detected ten times or more. The chain links TRBV27 to TRBJ2-5, with D maybe TRBD1 (6 bases). Trimming took 8 bases from V and 1 from J, leaving 14 bases between them. The CDR3 extends over 14 amino acids. Germline V gene sequence: CDR1 MNHEY, CDR2 SMNVEV (reference sequence). The DNA for the CDR3 is TGTGCCAGCCGACCCGGGACATCCCAAGAGACCCAGTACTTC. It specifies CASRPGTSQETQYF.

V gene TRBV6-1 combines with J gene TRBJ2-7; 9 bases line up with TRBD1. Germline V lookup: CDR1 MNHNS, CDR2 SASEGT. This CDR3 contains 15 residues. J was trimmed by 2 bases and V by 5 bases; bases with no gene match: 7. The CDR3 DNA reads as TGTGCCAGCAGTAGGGGGACAGGGAGCACCTACGAGCAGTACTTC. Its translation is CASSRGTGSTYEQYF.

This clonotype showed up many times. The gene calls are TRBV6-1 and TRBJ2-7; 7 nucleotides align to TRBD1. Germline CDR1 is MNHNS and CDR2 is SASEGT. This CDR3 comprises 12 residues. With 10 bases clipped from V and 6 bases from J, the junction kept 9 bases outside the gene matches. The CDR3 nucleotides are TGTGCCATAGCGTACAGGGGAGCCGAGCAGTACTTC. This codes for CAIAYRGAEQYF.

The chain combines TRBV10-3 with TRBJ2-2, with TRBD2 identical over 14 bases. The CDR3 loop spans 16 amino acids. Trimming removed 3 bases from V and 5 bases from J; junction bases left unmatched: 2. Looked up from germline, CDR1 is ENHRY and CDR2 is SYGVKD. CDR3 loop: CAISDGTSGRTGELFF. CDR3 coding DNA: TGTGCCATCAGTGATGGGACTAGCGGGAGAACCGGGGAGCTGTTTTTT.

This clonotype was seen many times. The V call is TRBV12-3 or TRBV12-4, the J call TRBJ2-1; 9 nucleotides line up with TRBD2. The CDR3 length is 14 residues. The V segment lost 1 base and the J segment 7 bases; nucleotides outside the gene matches: 2. CDR3 sequence reads: CASSLGSGSNEQFF. The CDR3 bases are TGTGCCAGCAGTTTAGGTAGCGGGAGTAATGAGCAGTTCTTC.

In this sample, this clonotype turned up a few times. The rearrangement uses TRBV20-1 and TRBJ2-7, with TRBD2 matching over 15 bases. This CDR3 is built from 16 residues. The V gene's germline CDR1 is DFQATT and CDR2 SNEGSKA (reference sequence). V shed 8 bases and J 1 base; nucleotides not matched to a gene: 9. CDR3 bases: TGCAGTACCACGGGACTAGCGGGAGGACGATCCTACGAGCAGTACTTC. It codes for CSTTGLAGGRSYEQYF.

This clonotype was observed at least ten times. The rearrangement links TRBV5-1 to TRBJ2-1; 10 bases map to TRBD1. The V gene end was trimmed by 4 bases and the J gene end by 8 bases; junction bases not matched to a gene: 9. Germline V gene sequence: CDR1 SGHRS, CDR2 YFSETQ. The CDR3 is 15 residues long. Written as DNA, the CDR3 is TGCGCCAGCAGCCTACGGACAGGGGGAAGCGATGAGCAGTTCTTC. Residues: CASSLRTGGSDEQFF.

In its sample, this clonotype was seen many times. The rearrangement uses TRBV3-1 and TRBJ2-5; 9 nucleotides agree with TRBD2. V lost 0 bases to trimming and J lost 4 bases; unmatched junction nucleotides: 6. The CDR3 covers 16 residues. Germline V gene lookup returns CDR1 LGHDT and CDR2 YNNKEL (reference sequence). CDR3 region: CASSQDKAGGGETQYF. The DNA of the CDR3 is TGTGCCAGCAGCCAAGATAAGGCGGGGGGGGGAGAGACCCAGTACTTC.

A few counts support this clonotype. The V and J genes are TRBV5-5 and TRBJ2-7; a weak D match, TRBD2 (5 bases). V was cut by 4 bases and J by 5 bases, with 16 bases left in between. The CDR3 covers 14 residues. Germline V gene sequence: CDR1 SGHKS, CDR2 YYEKEE (reference sequence). CDR3 DNA sequence: TGTGCCAGCAGCCAAGAAATCTACGGGAACGAGCAGTACTTC. Residues: CASSQEIYGNEQYF.

This clonotype was found many times. J is TRBJ1-1 and V is TRBV9; a weak D match, TRBD1 (6 bases). V shed 4 bases and J shed 7 bases, with 17 bases lying between them. CDR3 length: 14 amino acids. Germline CDR1 reads SGDLS; CDR2 reads YYNGEE. The CDR3: CASSPTGTSFEAFF. The CDR3 DNA sequence: TGTGCCAGCAGCCCTACAGGGACCAGTTTTGAAGCTTTCTTT. The complete variable domain, with remaining parts taken from reference TRBV9 and TRBJ1-1, reads DSGVTQTPKHLITATGQRVTLRCSPRSGDLSVYWYQQSLDQGLQFLIQYYNGEERAKGNILERFSAQQFPDLHSELNLSSLELGDSALYFCASSPTGTSFEAFFGQGTRLTVV.

This clonotype was picked up one time. A much larger clone lies one base from this, so it may be a read error. The J gene is TRBJ2-6, the V gene TRBV20-1; a weak D match, TRBD1 (5 bases). CDR1 DFQATT and CDR2 SNEGSKA come from the germline V gene (reference sequence). The CDR3 has 14 amino acids. The CDR3 region has the DNA TGCAGTGCTAGTCGAGAAACTGGGGCCGACGTCCTGACTTTC. This sequence encodes CSASRETGADVLTF.

CDR3 DNA sequence: TGTGCCAGCAGCGTAGGAGGGACCCTCTCAGAGACCCAGTACTTC. Amino acids: CASSVGGTLSETQYF. The genes are TRBV9 and TRBJ2-5, with D possibly called TRBD1 or TRBD2 (5 bases each). Per germline, CDR1 SGDLS and CDR2 YYNGEE. The CDR3 is 15 residues long. V was pared by 0 bases and J by 4 bases, with 13 bases between.